Listed below are T cell receptor beta chains from one sample, sequenced in a study of T cell changes during pregnancy in multiple sclerosis. The assay was immunoSEQ multiplex PCR, and TCRdb's table has in-frame clones only and misses some. The top ten hold around 1.6% of the sample, which has about 110,000 clones, roughly nine tenths seen once. The starting material was peripheral blood, obtained before pregnancy. The source of these receptors is a female donor with multiple sclerosis, enrolled in a pregnancy study. Both conserved end residues are part of each CDR3. A D gene is named only where the DNA matches it firmly. Only some rows state a clone size, as once, few, many or a class for expanded clones.

cdr3_aa cdr3_nt d_call clone_size v_call cdr3_length j_call
CASNLQGQGAFF TGTGCCAGTAACCTACAGGGACAGGGGGCTTTCTTT TRBD1 . TRBV19 12 TRBJ1-1
CASKWQSGDTQYF TGTGCCAGTAAGTGGCAGAGCGGAGATACGCAGTATTTT . . TRBV19 13 TRBJ2-3
CASRPPLVTLETEAFF TGCGCCAGCAGGCCCCCCCTGGTCACCCTGGAGACTGAAGCTTTCTTT . . TRBV10-1 16 TRBJ1-1
CATSRALNEETQYF TGTGCCACCAGCAGGGCCCTTAATGAAGAGACCCAGTACTTC . . TRBV15 14 TRBJ2-5
CAWTATANEQFF TGTGCCTGGACCGCGACAGCAAATGAGCAGTTCTTC . . TRBV30 12 TRBJ2-1
CASSIEDSGRRNEQFF TGTGCCAGTAGTATAGAGGATAGCGGGAGGCGAAATGAGCAGTTCTTC TRBD2 . TRBV19 16 TRBJ2-1
CASSLLRGRPTYNEQFF TGTGCCAGCAGCTTACTTAGGGGGAGACCCACCTACAATGAGCAGTTCTTC . . TRBV7-2 17 TRBJ2-1
CASGLIRSGYNEQFF TGTGCCAGCGGCCTTATTCGGAGTGGTTACAATGAGCAGTTCTTC . . TRBV7-2 15 TRBJ2-1
CAWSDRYNSPLHF TGTGCCTGGAGTGACAGGTATAATTCACCCCTCCACTTT . . TRBV30 13 TRBJ1-6
CAISESPGQGAPSREAFF TGTGCCATCAGTGAGTCGCCGGGACAGGGGGCCCCCTCGAGAGAAGCTTTCTTT TRBD1 . TRBV10-3 18 TRBJ1-1
CASSQVPGLAKFNEQFF TGTGCCAGCAGCCAAGTACCGGGACTAGCAAAGTTCAATGAGCAGTTCTTC TRBD2 . TRBV14 17 TRBJ2-1
CASSLGWTGGTEAFF TGTGCCAGCAGCTTAGGTTGGACAGGGGGCACTGAAGCTTTCTTT TRBD1 . TRBV11-3 15 TRBJ1-1
CASSTRGGTGELFF TGCGCCAGCAGCACGAGGGGGGGCACCGGGGAGCTGTTTTTT . . TRBV4-1 14 TRBJ2-2
CASSLAGGVEQFF TGCGCCAGCAGCTTGGCTGGGGGCGTCGAGCAGTTCTTC . . TRBV5-1 13 TRBJ2-1
CASSPRDTDTEAFF TGTGCCAGCAGCCCCAGGGACACCGACACTGAAGCTTTCTTT . . TRBV7-6 14 TRBJ1-1
CASSLGAEQYF TGTGCCAGCAGCTTAGGGGCTGAGCAGTACTTC . . TRBV7-2 11 TRBJ2-7
CASSLVPPGQASGYTF TGTGCCAGCAGCTTGGTCCCGCCGGGACAGGCTTCGGGCTACACCTTC TRBD1 . TRBV5-4 16 TRBJ1-2
CASSIISPGSNEQFF TGTGCCAGTAGTATTATATCCCCGGGGTCCAATGAGCAGTTCTTC . once TRBV19 15 TRBJ2-1
CASRPSGQAIEAFF TGTGCCAGCAGACCCTCTGGACAGGCAATTGAAGCTTTCTTT TRBD1 . TRBV28 14 TRBJ1-1
CASSLGRTATYEQYF TGTGCCAGCAGCTTAGGTAGGACAGCAACCTACGAGCAGTACTTC . . TRBV7-2 15 TRBJ2-7
CAVSPGLPNLEQFF TGTGCCGTTTCCCCGGGACTCCCCAATTTAGAGCAGTTCTTC . once TRBV7-9 14 TRBJ2-1
CAWSRGQGESSYNSPLHF TGTGCCTGGAGTAGAGGACAGGGGGAGAGCTCCTATAATTCACCCCTCCACTTT TRBD1 . TRBV30 18 TRBJ1-6
CASSYSAGPAEYEQYF TGTGCCAGCAGTTACTCGGCGGGACCCGCGGAATACGAGCAGTACTTC . . TRBV6-5 16 TRBJ2-7
CASSLPGFPLHF TGTGCCAGCAGCTTACCAGGGTTCCCCCTCCACTTT . . TRBV7-2 12 TRBJ1-6
CASSALTGENSPLHF TGTGCCAGCAGTGCATTGACAGGAGAGAATTCACCCCTCCACTTT . few TRBV6-1 15 TRBJ1-6
CASSYGDSNQPQHF TGTGCCAGCTCATACGGGGATAGCAATCAGCCCCAGCATTTT . . TRBV18 14 TRBJ1-5
CASSLALGGPLRETQYF TGTGCCAGCAGCTTAGCGTTAGGCGGCCCCCTGCGGGAGACCCAGTACTTC . . TRBV7-2 17 TRBJ2-5
CAGGTSGHYEQYF TGTGCCGGCGGGACTAGCGGGCACTACGAGCAGTACTTC TRBD2 many TRBV2 13 TRBJ2-7
CSVEGLSGSPDTQYF TGCAGCGTTGAAGGGCTTAGCGGGAGCCCAGATACGCAGTATTTT TRBD2 . TRBV29-1 15 TRBJ2-3
CASSLTGELFF TGTGCCAGCAGCTTAACTGGGGAGCTGTTTTTT . . TRBV7-2 11 TRBJ2-2
CASSELEGSYEQYF TGTGCCAGCAGTGAACTTGAGGGTTCCTACGAGCAGTACTTC . medium-sized TRBV6-1 14 TRBJ2-7
CASSQRRGVVNEQFF TGCGCCAGCAGCCAAAGACGGGGTGTTGTCAATGAGCAGTTCTTC . . TRBV4-3 15 TRBJ2-1
CSVKWSGVTSEQFF TGCAGCGTTAAGTGGTCGGGAGTGACAAGTGAGCAGTTCTTC . . TRBV29-1 14 TRBJ2-1
CASSPRGNTGELFF TGTGCCAGCAGCCCCCGGGGGAACACCGGGGAGCTGTTTTTT . . TRBV7-3 14 TRBJ2-2
CASSISAGDHEQYF TGTGCCAGTAGTATCTCCGCAGGGGACCACGAGCAGTACTTC . . TRBV19 14 TRBJ2-7
CASSTGTGGNQPQHF TGCGCCAGCAGCACCGGGACAGGGGGCAATCAGCCCCAGCATTTT TRBD1 . TRBV4-3 15 TRBJ1-5
CATRPSRYTGELFF TGTGCCACCCGGCCTAGCCGATACACCGGGGAGCTGTTTTTT . . TRBV27 14 TRBJ2-2
CASRGLRDEQFF TGTGCCAGCAGAGGTTTGAGGGATGAGCAGTTCTTC . . TRBV6-5 12 TRBJ2-1
CAISRGLAGGGEQFF TGTGCCATCAGCCGGGGACTAGCGGGGGGGGGTGAGCAGTTCTTC TRBD2 . TRBV10-3 15 TRBJ2-1
CASSNEQGSNQPQHF TGTGCCAGCAGTAATGAACAGGGTAGCAATCAGCCCCAGCATTTT . . TRBV2 15 TRBJ1-5
CASSSGQRTSGNTIYF TGTGCCAGTAGTTCCGGACAGCGGACATCCGGAAACACCATATATTTT . . TRBV19 16 TRBJ1-3
CASSRQGMNTEAFF TGTGCCAGCAGCAGACAGGGGATGAACACTGAAGCTTTCTTT TRBD1 . TRBV6-1 14 TRBJ1-1
CASSFRSQGVPEAFF TGCGCCAGCAGCTTTCGCTCACAGGGAGTACCTGAAGCTTTCTTT . . TRBV5-1 15 TRBJ1-1
CSTRNGQGGYGYTF TGCAGCACGCGGAACGGACAGGGGGGCTATGGCTACACCTTC TRBD1 . TRBV29-1 14 TRBJ1-2
CASSSTGISYEQYF TGTGCCAGCAGCTCGACAGGCATCTCCTACGAGCAGTACTTC . once TRBV5-6 14 TRBJ2-7
CAWKGVGDRASPLHF TGTGCCTGGAAAGGGGTCGGGGACAGGGCCTCACCCCTCCACTTT TRBD1 . TRBV30 15 TRBJ1-6
CASSSAGGTGETQYF TGTGCCAGCAGTTCGGCAGGGGGGACCGGGGAGACCCAGTACTTC . . TRBV28 15 TRBJ2-5
CASSQSDGRAPTYEQYF TGCGCCAGCAGCCAGAGCGACGGGAGGGCTCCTACCTACGAGCAGTACTTC TRBD2 . TRBV4-1 17 TRBJ2-7
CAWSVQRGSPKNSPLHF TGTGCCTGGAGTGTACAGAGGGGGTCTCCAAAGAATTCACCCCTCCACTTT . . TRBV30 17 TRBJ1-6
CASSFSDTEAFF TGTGCCAGCAGCTTCAGTGACACTGAAGCTTTCTTT . . TRBV13 12 TRBJ1-1
CASSFTSGAKSGQYF TGTGCCAGCAGCTTTACTAGCGGAGCCAAGTCGGGGCAGTACTTC TRBD2 . TRBV11-1 15 TRBJ2-7
CASSEGQYNEQFF TGTGCCAGCAGCGAGGGACAGTACAATGAGCAGTTCTTC TRBD1 . TRBV7-3 13 TRBJ2-1
CASSGFAEGETQYF TGTGCCAGCAGTGGCTTCGCGGAGGGGGAGACCCAGTACTTC . . TRBV25-1 14 TRBJ2-5
CASSFRQPVNTEAFF TGTGCCAGCAGTTTTAGACAGCCCGTGAACACTGAAGCTTTCTTT . many TRBV2 15 TRBJ1-1
CASSPSDRGLLRVNTEAFF TGTGCCAGCAGCCCTTCCGACAGGGGCCTCCTGCGGGTGAACACTGAAGCTTTCTTT TRBD1 . TRBV9 19 TRBJ1-1
CASSYMNQPQHF TGTGCCAGCAGTTATATGAATCAGCCCCAGCATTTT . few TRBV28 12 TRBJ1-5